Sequencing of this TCR beta chain was carried out in a study of shared clonotypes between healthy human individuals. The CDR3 totals 14 residues. CDR1 and CDR2 from the germline V gene are SGHAT and FQNNGV. Deletions cut 1 base from V and 3 bases from J, with 9 bases between. Naive CD8 cells comprised CD45RO-negative, CCR7-positively selected cells, excluding terminally differentiated effector memory CD45RA+ cells. Splitting of each subset's genomic DNA was done evenly across several immunoSEQ plates. Approximately 210 ng DNA, tens of thousands of T cell genomes, went into each sorted-subset replicate PCR. Profiled with immunoSEQ multiplex PCR; TCRdb holds only in-frame clones, not every one. The sample carries roughly 2 million clones, about 95% recorded once.

This receptor was taken from a man aged 18 to 30 in good health. The chain carries TRBV11-2 and TRBJ1-2, with D tentatively TRBD1 (5 bases). The sequenced material came from naive CD8+ T cells sorted from blood. In DNA, the CDR3 is TGTGCCAGCAGCTTAGGAGGGACCTACTATGGCTACACCTTC. Translated, it gives CASSLGGTYYGYTF. The variable domain in full, completed from reference TRBV11-2 and TRBJ1-2, reads EAGVAQSPRYKIIEKRQSVAFWCNPISGHATLYWYQQILGQGPKLLIQFQNNGVVDDSQLPKDRFSAERLKGVDSTLKIQPAKLEDSAVYLCASSLGGTYYGYTFGSGTRLTVV.